This TCR beta chain stems from a study of regulatory T cells in long-lasting Graves disease. The CDR3 extends over 14 amino acids. Germline V gene data show CDR1 as MNHNS and CDR2 as SASEGT. V was shortened by 0 bases and J by 0 bases, with 4 bases between the two germline ends. This clonotype was counted at least ten times. Relying on iRepertoire HTBI primers and Arm-PCR of CDR3 regions, the team built TCR beta libraries. TCRdb ran MiXCR on the multiplex PCR reads and lists one entry per CDR3 protein. The table lists 420,000 or so distinct CDR3 sequences, about a sixth of them singletons. Time point noted: newly diagnosed GD, antithyroid drugs for less than 3 months. PBMC RNA served as the TCR library source. A further study also used this sample, focusing on T cells in Graves' hyperthyroidism and ophthalmopathy.

The chain couples TRBV6-1 to TRBJ2-3, with D unresolved. This TCR derives from a woman aged 18-29 years with Graves disease. Material: peripheral blood mononuclear cells (PBMCs), obtained at new diagnosis, from a patient treated with antithyroid drugs. Here the CDR3 DNA reads TGTGCCAGCAGTGAAGCGGGAAGCACAGATACGCAGTATTTT. It codes for CASSEAGSTDTQYF.